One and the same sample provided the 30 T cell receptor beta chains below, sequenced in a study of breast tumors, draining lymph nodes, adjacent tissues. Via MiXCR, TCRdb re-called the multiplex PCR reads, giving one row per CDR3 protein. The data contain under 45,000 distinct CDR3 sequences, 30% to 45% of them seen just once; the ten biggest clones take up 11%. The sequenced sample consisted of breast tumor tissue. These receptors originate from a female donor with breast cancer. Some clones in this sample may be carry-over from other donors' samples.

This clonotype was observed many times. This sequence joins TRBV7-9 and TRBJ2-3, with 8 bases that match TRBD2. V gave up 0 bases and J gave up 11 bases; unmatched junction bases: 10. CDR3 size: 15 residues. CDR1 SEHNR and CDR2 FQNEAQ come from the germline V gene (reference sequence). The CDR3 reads CASSLASSGPVGQYF. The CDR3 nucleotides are TGTGCCAGCAGCTTAGCGTCTAGCGGGCCGGTTGGGCAGTATTTT.

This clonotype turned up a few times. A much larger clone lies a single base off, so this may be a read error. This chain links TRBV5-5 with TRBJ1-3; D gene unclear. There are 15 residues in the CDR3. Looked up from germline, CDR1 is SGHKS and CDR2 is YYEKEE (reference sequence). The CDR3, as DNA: TGTGCCAGCAGCTTGACCGACGTCTCTGGAAGCACCATATATTTT. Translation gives CASSLTDVSGSTIYF.

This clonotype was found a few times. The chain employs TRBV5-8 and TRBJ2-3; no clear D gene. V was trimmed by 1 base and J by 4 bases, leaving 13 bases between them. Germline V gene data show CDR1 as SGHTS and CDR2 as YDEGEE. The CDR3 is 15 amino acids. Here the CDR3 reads CASSLQKAYSDTQYF. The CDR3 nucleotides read TGTGCCAGCAGCTTGCAAAAAGCGTATTCAGATACGCAGTATTTT.

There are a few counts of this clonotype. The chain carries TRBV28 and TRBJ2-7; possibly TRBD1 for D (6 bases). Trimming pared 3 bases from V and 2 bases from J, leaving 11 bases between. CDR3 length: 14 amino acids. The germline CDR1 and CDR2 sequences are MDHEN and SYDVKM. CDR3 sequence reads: CASSFQGSTYEQYF. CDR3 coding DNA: TGTGCCAGCAGTTTCCAGGGGTCAACCTACGAGCAGTACTTC.

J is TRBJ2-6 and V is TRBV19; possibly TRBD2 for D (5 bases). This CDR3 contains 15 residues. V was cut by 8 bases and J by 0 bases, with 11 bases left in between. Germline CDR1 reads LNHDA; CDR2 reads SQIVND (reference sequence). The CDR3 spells CASERRSSGANVLTF. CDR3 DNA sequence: TGTGCCAGTGAGCGGAGGAGCTCTGGGGCCAACGTCCTGACTTTC.

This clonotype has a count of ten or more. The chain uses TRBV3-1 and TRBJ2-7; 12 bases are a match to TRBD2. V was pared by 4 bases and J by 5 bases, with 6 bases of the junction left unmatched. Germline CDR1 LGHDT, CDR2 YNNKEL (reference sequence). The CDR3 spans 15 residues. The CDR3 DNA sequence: TGTGCCAGCAGCCCGACTAGCGGGAGCCAGAACGAGCAGTACTTC. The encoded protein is CASSPTSGSQNEQYF.

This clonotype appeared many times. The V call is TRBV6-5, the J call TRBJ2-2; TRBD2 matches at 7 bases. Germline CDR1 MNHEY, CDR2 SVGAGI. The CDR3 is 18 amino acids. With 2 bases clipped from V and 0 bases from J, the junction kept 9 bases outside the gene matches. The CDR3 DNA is TGTGCCAGCAGTTACGACTCCACTAGCGCATCGAACACCGGGGAGCTGTTTTTT. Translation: CASSYDSTSASNTGELFF.

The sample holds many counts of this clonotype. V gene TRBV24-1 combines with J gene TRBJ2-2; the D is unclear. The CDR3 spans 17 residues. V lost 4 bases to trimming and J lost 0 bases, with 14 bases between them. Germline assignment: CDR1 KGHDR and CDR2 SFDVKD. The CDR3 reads CATSDLSGPSNTGELFF. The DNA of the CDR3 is TGTGCCACCAGTGACCTGTCCGGACCCTCGAACACCGGGGAGCTGTTTTTT.

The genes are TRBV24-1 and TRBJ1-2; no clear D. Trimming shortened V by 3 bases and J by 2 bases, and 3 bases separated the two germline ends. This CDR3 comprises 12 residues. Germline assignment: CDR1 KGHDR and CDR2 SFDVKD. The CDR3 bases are TGTGCCACCAGTGATCCAAACTATGGCTACACCTTC. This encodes CATSDPNYGYTF.

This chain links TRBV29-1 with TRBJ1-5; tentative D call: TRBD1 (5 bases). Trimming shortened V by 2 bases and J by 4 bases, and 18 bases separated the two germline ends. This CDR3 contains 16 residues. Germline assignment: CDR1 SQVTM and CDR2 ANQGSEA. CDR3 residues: CSVEPYDSGRNQPQHF. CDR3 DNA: TGCAGCGTTGAACCTTACGACAGCGGGAGGAATCAGCCCCAGCATTTT.

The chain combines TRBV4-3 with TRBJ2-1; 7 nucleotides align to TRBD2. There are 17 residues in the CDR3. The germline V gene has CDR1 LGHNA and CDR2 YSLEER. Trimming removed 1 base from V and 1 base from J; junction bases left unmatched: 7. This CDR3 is CASSQGVAGESYNEQFF. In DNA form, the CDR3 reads TGCGCCAGCAGCCAAGGGGTTGCGGGAGAATCCTACAATGAGCAGTTCTTC.

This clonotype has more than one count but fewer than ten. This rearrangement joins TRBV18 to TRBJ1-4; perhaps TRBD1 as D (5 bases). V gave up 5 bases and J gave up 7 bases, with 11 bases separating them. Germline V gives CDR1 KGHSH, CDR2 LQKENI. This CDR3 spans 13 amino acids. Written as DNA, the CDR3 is TGTGCCAGCTCAGGGGGGTTTGGTGAAAAACTGTTTTTT. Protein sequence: CASSGGFGEKLFF. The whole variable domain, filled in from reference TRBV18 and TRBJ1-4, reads NAGVMQNPRHLVRRRGQEARLRCSPMKGHSHVYWYRQLPEEGLKFMVYLQKENIIDESGMPKERFSAEFPKEGPSILRIQQVVRGDSAAYFCASSGGFGEKLFFGSGTQLSVL.

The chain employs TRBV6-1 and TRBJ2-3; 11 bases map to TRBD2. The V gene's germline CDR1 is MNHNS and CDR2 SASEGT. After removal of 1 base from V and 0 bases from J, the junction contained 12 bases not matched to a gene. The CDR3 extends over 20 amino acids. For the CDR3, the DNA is TGTGCCAGCAGTGAAGTTCGGGGGACTAGCGGAAGACCTAGCACAGATACGCAGTATTTT. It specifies CASSEVRGTSGRPSTDTQYF.

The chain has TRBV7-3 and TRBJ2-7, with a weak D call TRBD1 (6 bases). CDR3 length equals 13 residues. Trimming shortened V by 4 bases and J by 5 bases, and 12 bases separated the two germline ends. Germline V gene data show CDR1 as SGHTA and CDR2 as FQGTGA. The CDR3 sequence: CASSSQGSHEQYF. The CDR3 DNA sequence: TGTGCCAGCAGCTCACAGGGTTCCCACGAGCAGTACTTC. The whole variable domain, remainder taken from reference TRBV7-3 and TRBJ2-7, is GAGVSQTPSNKVTEKGKYVELRCDPISGHTALYWYRQSLGQGPEFLIYFQGTGAADDSGLPNDRFFAVRPEGSVSTLKIQRTERGDSAVYLCASSSQGSHEQYFGPGTRLTVT.

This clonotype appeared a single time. In DNA form, the CDR3 reads TGTGCCAGCAGGCGGGCGGGGGGGTCTAGCGGGAATGAGCAGTTCTTC. Translated: CASRRAGGSSGNEQFF. The chain joins TRBV7-8 to TRBJ2-1; 9 bases fit TRBD2. The germline gives CDR1 SGHVS, CDR2 FQNEAQ. This CDR3 has 16 amino acids. Trimming took 6 bases from V and 7 from J; bases not matched to a gene: 13.

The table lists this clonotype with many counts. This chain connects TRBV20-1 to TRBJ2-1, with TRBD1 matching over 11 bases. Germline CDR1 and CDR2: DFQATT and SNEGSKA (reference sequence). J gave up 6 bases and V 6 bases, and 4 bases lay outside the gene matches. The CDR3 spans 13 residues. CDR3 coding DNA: TGCAGTGCGCCCGGGACAGGGGGCAATGAGCAGTTCTTC. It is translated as CSAPGTGGNEQFF.

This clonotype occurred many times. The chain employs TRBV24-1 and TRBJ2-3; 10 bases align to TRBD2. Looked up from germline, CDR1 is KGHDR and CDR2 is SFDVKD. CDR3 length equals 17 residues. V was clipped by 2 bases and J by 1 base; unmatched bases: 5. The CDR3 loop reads CATSDSLAGDRTDTQYF. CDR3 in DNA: TGTGCCACCAGTGATTCCCTAGCGGGAGATCGCACAGATACGCAGTATTTT.

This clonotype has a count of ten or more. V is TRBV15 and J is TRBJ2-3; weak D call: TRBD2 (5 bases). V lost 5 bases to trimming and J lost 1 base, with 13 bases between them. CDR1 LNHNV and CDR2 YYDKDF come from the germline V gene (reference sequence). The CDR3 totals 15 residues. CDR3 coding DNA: TGTGCCACCAGCCTGCGGCGGGCGGGCACAGATACGCAGTATTTT. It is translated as CATSLRRAGTDTQYF. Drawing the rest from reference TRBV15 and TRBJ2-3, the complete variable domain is DAMVIQNPRYQVTQFGKPVTLSCSQTLNHNVMYWYQQKSSQAPKLLFHYYDKDFNNEADTPDNFQSRRPNTSFCFLDIRSPGLGDTAMYLCATSLRRAGTDTQYFGPGTRLTVL.

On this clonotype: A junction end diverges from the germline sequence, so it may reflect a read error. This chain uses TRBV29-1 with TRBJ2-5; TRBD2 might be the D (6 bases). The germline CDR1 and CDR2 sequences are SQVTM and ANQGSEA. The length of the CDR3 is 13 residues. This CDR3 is CSARGIGQETQCF. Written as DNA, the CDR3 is TGCAGCGCCCGGGGGATCGGCCAAGAGACCCAGTGCTTC.

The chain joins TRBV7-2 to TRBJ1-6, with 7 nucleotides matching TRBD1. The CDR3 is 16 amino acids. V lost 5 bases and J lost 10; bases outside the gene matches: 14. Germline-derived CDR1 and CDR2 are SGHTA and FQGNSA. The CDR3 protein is CASSQGGDRVFSPLHF. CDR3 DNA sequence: TGTGCCAGCAGCCAAGGTGGAGACAGGGTTTTCTCACCCCTCCACTTT.

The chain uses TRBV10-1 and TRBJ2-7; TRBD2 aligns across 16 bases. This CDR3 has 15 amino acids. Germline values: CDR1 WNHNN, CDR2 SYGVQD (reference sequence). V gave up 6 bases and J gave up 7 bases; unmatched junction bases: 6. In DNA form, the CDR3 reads TGCGCCAGCAGCCGCGGGACTAGCGGGAGGGAAGAGCAGTACTTC. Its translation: CASSRGTSGREEQYF.

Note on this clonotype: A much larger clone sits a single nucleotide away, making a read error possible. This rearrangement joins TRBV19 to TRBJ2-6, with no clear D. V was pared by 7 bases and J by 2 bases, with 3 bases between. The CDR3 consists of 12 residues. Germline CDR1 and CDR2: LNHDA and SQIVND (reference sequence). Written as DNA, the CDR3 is TGTGCCAGTAACCCTGGGGCCAACGTCCTGACTTTC. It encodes CASNPGANVLTF.

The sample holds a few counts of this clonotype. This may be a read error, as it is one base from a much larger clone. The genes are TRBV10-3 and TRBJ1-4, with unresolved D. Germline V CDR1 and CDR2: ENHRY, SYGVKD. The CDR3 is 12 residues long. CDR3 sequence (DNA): TGTGCCATCAGTGAAAGGAGTGAAGAACTGTTTTTT. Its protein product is CAISERSEELFF.

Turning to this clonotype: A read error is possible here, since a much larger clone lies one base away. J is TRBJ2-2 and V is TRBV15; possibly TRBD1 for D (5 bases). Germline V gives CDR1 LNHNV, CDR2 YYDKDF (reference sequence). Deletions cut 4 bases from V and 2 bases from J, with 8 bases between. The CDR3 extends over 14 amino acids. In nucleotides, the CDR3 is TGTGCCACCAGCATTAGGGGTAACACCGGGGAGCTGTTTTTT. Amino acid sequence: CATSIRGNTGELFF.

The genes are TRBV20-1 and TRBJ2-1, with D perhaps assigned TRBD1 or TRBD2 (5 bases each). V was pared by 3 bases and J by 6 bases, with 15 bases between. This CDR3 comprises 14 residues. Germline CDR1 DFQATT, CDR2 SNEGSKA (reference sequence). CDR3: CSASRPGTVNEQFF. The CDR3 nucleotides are TGCAGTGCTAGTAGGCCAGGGACCGTCAATGAGCAGTTCTTC.

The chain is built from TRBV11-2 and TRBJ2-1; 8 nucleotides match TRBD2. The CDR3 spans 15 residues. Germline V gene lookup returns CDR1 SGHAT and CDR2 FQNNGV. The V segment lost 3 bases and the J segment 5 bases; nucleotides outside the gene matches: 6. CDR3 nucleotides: TGTGCCAGCAGCTTGGTGTCGGGAGGGAACAATGAGCAGTTCTTC. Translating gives CASSLVSGGNNEQFF. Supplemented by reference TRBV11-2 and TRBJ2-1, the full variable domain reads EAGVAQSPRYKIIEKRQSVAFWCNPISGHATLYWYQQILGQGPKLLIQFQNNGVVDDSQLPKDRFSAERLKGVDSTLKIQPAKLEDSAVYLCASSLVSGGNNEQFFGPGTRLTVL.

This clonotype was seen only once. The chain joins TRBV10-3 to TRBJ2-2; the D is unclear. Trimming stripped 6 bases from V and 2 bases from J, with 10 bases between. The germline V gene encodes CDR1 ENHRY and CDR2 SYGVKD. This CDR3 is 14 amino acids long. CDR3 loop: CAIRGSQNTGELFF. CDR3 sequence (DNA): TGTGCCATCAGGGGGTCGCAAAACACCGGGGAGCTGTTTTTT.

For the CDR3, the DNA is TGTGCCAGCAGATACGGGACTAGCGGGAGTTTTCAGCAGTACTTC. It specifies CASRYGTSGSFQQYF. The chain uses TRBV7-2 and TRBJ2-7; 14 bases align to TRBD2. The CDR3 is 15 amino acids. The junction had 9 bases not matched to a gene; V was cut back by 6 bases and J by 8 bases. Germline values: CDR1 SGHTA, CDR2 FQGNSA.

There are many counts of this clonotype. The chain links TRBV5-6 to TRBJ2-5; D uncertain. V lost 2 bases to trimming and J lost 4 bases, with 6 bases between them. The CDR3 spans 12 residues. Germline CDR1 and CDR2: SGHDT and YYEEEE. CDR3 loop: CASSFRVETQYF. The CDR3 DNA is TGTGCCAGCAGCTTCCGGGTAGAGACCCAGTACTTC.

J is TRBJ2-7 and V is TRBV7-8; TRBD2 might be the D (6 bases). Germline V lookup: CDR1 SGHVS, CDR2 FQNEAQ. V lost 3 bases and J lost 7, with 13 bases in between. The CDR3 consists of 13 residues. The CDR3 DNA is TGTGCCAGCAGCTTGTTGACGGGGGAAGAGCAGTACTTC. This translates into CASSLLTGEEQYF.